A single sample gave rise to the 21 T cell receptor beta chains below, sequenced in a study of blood T cell repertoires in COVID-19. Data came from immunoSEQ multiplex PCR; TCRdb stores just in-frame clones and leaves some out. In the table there are fewer than 250,000 clones, about 83% of which are singletons. What was sequenced was peripheral blood. These TCRs come from a man in his forties or fifties with active or convalescent COVID-19.

The V call is TRBV13, the J call TRBJ2-7, with 8 bases aligning to TRBD1. From germline, CDR1 is PRHDT and CDR2 FYEKMQ (reference sequence). Trimming cost V 0 bases and J 6 bases; bases outside gene matches: 7. The length of the CDR3 is 15 residues. CDR3 loop: CASSLGRTGNPEQYF. CDR3 nucleotides: TGTGCCAGCAGCTTAGGACGGACAGGGAACCCCGAGCAGTACTTC.

J is TRBJ2-2 and V is TRBV10-3; D might be TRBD2 (6 bases). The germline gives CDR1 ENHRY, CDR2 SYGVKD. This CDR3 comprises 15 residues. V shed 2 bases and J shed 4 bases, with 11 bases lying between them. Here the CDR3 DNA reads TGTGCCATCAGTGAGACATGGGACTCCACCGGGGAGCTGTTTTTT. Its translation: CAISETWDSTGELFF.

J is TRBJ2-5 and V is TRBV2; D remains ambiguous. V was cut by 8 bases and J by 7 bases, with 5 bases left in between. The CDR3 loop spans 9 amino acids. From germline, CDR1 is SNHLY and CDR2 FYNNEI. The CDR3 protein is CASGRTQYF. For the CDR3, the DNA is TGTGCCAGCGGGCGGACCCAGTACTTC.

This clone was recorded a few times. The gene calls are TRBV27 and TRBJ1-2, with D possibly being TRBD1 (5 bases). The length of the CDR3 is 14 residues. The V end lost 6 bases, the J end lost 2 bases, and 13 bases lay between the germline ends. Germline CDR1 MNHEY, CDR2 SMNVEV (reference sequence). The CDR3, as DNA: TGTGCCAGCAGCCCCCAAGCAGGGAACTATGGCTACACCTTC. Protein sequence: CASSPQAGNYGYTF.

This clone was observed a single time. The genes are TRBV7-9 and TRBJ1-2, with no clear D. The germline V gene has CDR1 SEHNR and CDR2 FQNEAQ (reference sequence). The CDR3 is 18 amino acids. V lost 1 base, J lost 5 bases, and 23 bases lay in between. The CDR3 region is CASSLVESGGKPGYGYTF. The CDR3 bases are TGTGCCAGCAGCTTAGTAGAGTCAGGAGGTAAACCTGGGTATGGCTACACCTTC.

Note on this clone: The junction shows a germline mismatch at one end, possibly a read error. The chain links TRBV7-7 to TRBJ2-5; no clear D gene. Looked up from germline, CDR1 is SSHAT and CDR2 is FNYEAQ (reference sequence). The CDR3 length is 15 residues. Here the CDR3 DNA reads TGTGCTAGCAGCTTAGTGGGCGCCAGAGAAGAGACCCAGTACTTC. Its protein product is CASSLVGAREETQYF.

The chain is built from TRBV7-9 and TRBJ2-7, with 10 bases identical to TRBD2. Germline CDR1 and CDR2: SEHNR and FQNEAQ (reference sequence). Germline trimming cut 6 bases from V and 4 bases from J; bases unmatched to any gene: 12. The CDR3 consists of 16 residues. The CDR3 loop reads CASSSAASGGAYEQYF. The CDR3 bases are TGTGCCAGCAGTTCGGCGGCTAGCGGGGGAGCGTACGAGCAGTACTTC. The whole variable domain, remainder taken from reference TRBV7-9 and TRBJ2-7, is DTGVSQNPRHKITKRGQNVTFRCDPISEHNRLYWYRQTLGQGPEFLTYFQNEAQLEKSRLLSDRFSAERPKGSFSTLEIQRTEQGDSAMYLCASSSAASGGAYEQYFGPGTRLTVT.

The J gene is TRBJ2-7, the V gene TRBV6-5; a weak D match, TRBD2 (6 bases). CDR3 length equals 13 residues. V gave up 7 bases and J gave up 3 bases, with 13 bases separating them. Germline-derived CDR1 and CDR2 are MNHEY and SVGAGI. CDR3 DNA sequence: TGTGCCAGCAAAAGGACTACACACTACGAGCAGTACTTC. Its translation: CASKRTTHYEQYF.

The V call is TRBV23-1, the J call TRBJ2-7, with unresolved D. TRBV23-1 is flagged as an ORF with uncertain function. The CDR3 loop spans 14 amino acids. V lost 0 bases and J 2 bases, leaving 8 bases between the germline ends. This chain's CDR3 is CASSQSPQTYEQYF. CDR3 coding DNA: TGCGCCAGCAGTCAATCGCCACAGACCTACGAGCAGTACTTC.

The chain links TRBV9 to TRBJ2-1; D gene uncertain. The CDR3 loop spans 16 amino acids. V lost 2 bases and J 4 bases, leaving 16 bases between the germline ends. The V gene's germline CDR1 is SGDLS and CDR2 YYNGEE. The CDR3 spells CASSVESSPFYNEQFF. The DNA for the CDR3 is TGTGCCAGCAGCGTGGAGAGTAGCCCTTTTTACAATGAGCAGTTCTTC.

The chain is built from TRBV5-1 and TRBJ2-3, with unresolved D. The CDR3 contains 14 residues. The germline CDR1 and CDR2 sequences are SGHRS and YFSETQ. The V and J ends lost 6 bases and 0 bases respectively, with 11 bases between them. Written as DNA, the CDR3 is TGCGCCAGCAACCCCCTCGGGAGCACAGATACGCAGTATTTT. Protein: CASNPLGSTDTQYF.

V gene TRBV5-1 combines with J gene TRBJ1-1; a possible D gene is TRBD1 (6 bases). CDR1 is SGHRS and CDR2 is YFSETQ in the germline V gene. The CDR3 spans 15 residues. V dropped 4 bases and J dropped 1 base, with 14 bases sitting between them. CDR3 amino acids: CASSTKTGGNTEAFF. CDR3 nucleotide sequence: TGCGCCAGCAGCACCAAGACAGGCGGGAACACTGAAGCTTTCTTT.

The chain has TRBV10-1 and TRBJ2-3, with 11 bases matching TRBD2. With 3 bases clipped from V and 3 bases from J, the junction kept 5 bases outside the gene matches. The germline V gene has CDR1 WNHNN and CDR2 SYGVQD (reference sequence). This CDR3 has 16 amino acids. The CDR3 DNA reads TGCGCCAGCAGTGAAAGCCTAGCGGGGGGTACAGATACGCAGTATTTT. Translated, it gives CASSESLAGGTDTQYF.

V is TRBV2 and J is TRBJ2-2, with D unresolved. The CDR3 length is 14 residues. Germline V lookup: CDR1 SNHLY, CDR2 FYNNEI. V was clipped by 7 bases and J by 3 bases, with 12 bases between them. The CDR3 spells CASTGYLHTGELFF. CDR3 nucleotides: TGTGCCAGCACCGGGTATTTACACACCGGGGAGCTGTTTTTT.

The chain carries TRBV6-2 or TRBV6-3 and TRBJ2-5; 7 positions match TRBD2. The CDR3 totals 18 residues. Unmatched junction bases numbered 10, after V lost 0 bases and J lost 0 bases. Germline V gene sequence: CDR1 MNHEY, CDR2 SVGEGT. The CDR3 loop reads CASSYSSSSSGYQETQYF. Here the CDR3 DNA reads TGTGCCAGCAGTTACTCGAGTTCGTCTAGCGGCTACCAAGAGACCCAGTACTTC.

This clone was picked up a small number of times. The chain couples TRBV4-2 to TRBJ1-1; the D gene is possibly TRBD1 (5 bases). The CDR3 is made up of 16 amino acids. The germline V and J ends were trimmed by 4 bases and 5 bases, with 20 bases remaining between them. Germline-derived CDR1 and CDR2 are LGHNA and YNFKEQ. DNA of the CDR3: TGTGCCAGCAGCCCCCTTGCGGGGGGAATGGAGACTGAAGCTTTCTTT. Encoded protein: CASSPLAGGMETEAFF.

The chain couples TRBV7-9 to TRBJ2-5; D is possibly TRBD1 (6 bases). CDR3 size: 16 residues. V lost 2 bases and J lost 4, with 17 bases in between. Germline CDR1 SEHNR, CDR2 FQNEAQ (reference sequence). CDR3: CASSLTGARGGETQYF. The DNA of the CDR3 is TGTGCCAGCAGCTTAACCGGGGCCAGGGGCGGAGAGACCCAGTACTTC. The full variable domain, in which reference TRBV7-9 and TRBJ2-5 provide the parts outside the CDR3, is DTGVSQNPRHKITKRGQNVTFRCDPISEHNRLYWYRQTLGQGPEFLTYFQNEAQLEKSRLLSDRFSAERPKGSFSTLEIQRTEQGDSAMYLCASSLTGARGGETQYFGPGTRLLVL.

V and J are TRBV19 and TRBJ1-2; no firm D call. This CDR3 comprises 14 residues. V lost 6 bases and J 4 bases, leaving 15 bases between the germline ends. The germline V gene has CDR1 LNHDA and CDR2 SQIVND (reference sequence). This CDR3 is CASSTVGPSYGYTF. The DNA of the CDR3 is TGTGCCAGTAGCACGGTTGGGCCCAGCTATGGCTACACCTTC.

The J gene is TRBJ2-7, the V gene TRBV5-4, with 11 bases that match TRBD2. The CDR3 has 15 residues. The V and J ends lost 4 bases and 3 bases, in that order; junction bases with no gene match: 6. Germline values: CDR1 SGHNT, CDR2 YYREEE (reference sequence). CDR3 sequence: CASSPRTSGRYEQYF. In DNA form, the CDR3 reads TGTGCCAGCAGCCCGAGGACTAGCGGGCGCTACGAGCAGTACTTC.

The chain is built from TRBV28 and TRBJ2-1; TRBD1 matches at 7 bases. This CDR3 has 13 amino acids. The germline gives CDR1 MDHEN, CDR2 SYDVKM. V shed 4 bases and J 7 bases; nucleotides not matched to a gene: 4. CDR3 sequence (DNA): TGTGCCAGCAGTTCTCAGGGGGAGAATGAGCAGTTCTTC. This sequence encodes CASSSQGENEQFF.

The chain uses TRBV3-1 (or the pseudogene TRBV3-2) and TRBJ2-7, with D tentatively TRBD2 (7 bases). Germline CDR1 is LGHDT and CDR2 is YNNKEL (reference sequence). The CDR3 runs to 16 residues. V lost 1 base to trimming and J lost 1 base, with 14 bases between them. The CDR3 here is CASSQVARGGSYEQYF. The CDR3 DNA sequence: TGTGCCAGCAGCCAAGTGGCCAGGGGAGGGTCCTACGAGCAGTACTTC.